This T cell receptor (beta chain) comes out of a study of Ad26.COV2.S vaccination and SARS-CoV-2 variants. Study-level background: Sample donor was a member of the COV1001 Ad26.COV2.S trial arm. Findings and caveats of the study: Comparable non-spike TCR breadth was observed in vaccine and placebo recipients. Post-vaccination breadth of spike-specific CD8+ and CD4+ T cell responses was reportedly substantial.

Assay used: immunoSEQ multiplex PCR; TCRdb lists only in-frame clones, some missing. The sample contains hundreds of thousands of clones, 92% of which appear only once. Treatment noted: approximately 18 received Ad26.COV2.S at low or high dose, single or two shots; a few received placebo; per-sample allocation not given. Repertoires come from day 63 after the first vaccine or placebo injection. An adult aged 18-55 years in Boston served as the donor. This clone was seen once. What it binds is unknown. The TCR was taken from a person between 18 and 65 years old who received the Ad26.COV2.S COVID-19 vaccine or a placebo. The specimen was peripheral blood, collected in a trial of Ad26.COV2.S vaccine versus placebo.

The CDR3 loop is CASSLGTGLNTGELFF. CDR3 sequence (DNA): TGTGCCAGCAGCTTAGGGACAGGACTGAACACCGGGGAGCTGTTTTTT. The V gene is TRBV11-3, the J gene TRBJ2-2, with 7 bases aligning to TRBD1. V was clipped by 1 base and J by 1 base; unmatched bases: 3. CDR1 and CDR2 from the germline V gene are SGHNT and YENEEA. This CDR3 region has 16 residues.